The T cell receptor (beta chain) under discussion was sequenced for a study of cytomegalovirus exposure and HLA in healthy donors. Turning to the study itself: From donors who were HLA-typed, an early data release held 80 million to 95 million unique TCRs.

V dropped 5 bases and J dropped 0 bases, with 11 bases sitting between them. CDR3 length: 15 residues. CDR1 is SGHVS and CDR2 is FQNEAQ in the germline V gene. It was with 60 Vbeta and 13 Jbeta primers that the PCR ran. The protocol was immunoSEQ multiplex PCR, while the TCRdb copy is restricted to in-frame clones and leaves out a portion. The data hold 150,000 to 200,000 clones, with about 72% observed a single time. A remark on this clone: Its antigen remains unknown.

Points from the study as a whole: Analyses of presence and absence presupposed an approximately uniform sequencing depth across donors.

The gene calls are TRBV7-8 and TRBJ2-1; D is perhaps TRBD1 (6 bases). The source material was PBMCs. This receptor was taken from a man aged 60 to 69 in good health and CMV-seronegative. This CDR3 reads CASSQGHPSYNEQFF. The DNA of the CDR3 is TGTGCCAGCAGCCAGGGACATCCCTCCTACAATGAGCAGTTCTTC.